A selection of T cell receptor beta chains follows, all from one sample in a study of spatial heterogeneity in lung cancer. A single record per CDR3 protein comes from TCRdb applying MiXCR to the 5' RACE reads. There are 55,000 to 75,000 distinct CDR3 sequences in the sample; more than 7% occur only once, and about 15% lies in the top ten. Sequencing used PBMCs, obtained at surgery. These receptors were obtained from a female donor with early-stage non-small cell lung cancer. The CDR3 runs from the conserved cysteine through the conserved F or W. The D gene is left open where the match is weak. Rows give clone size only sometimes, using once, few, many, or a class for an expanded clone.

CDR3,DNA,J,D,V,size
CASSLAGGGANYGYTF,TGTGCCAGCAGTCTGGCCGGCGGTGGAGCTAACTATGGCTACACCTTC,TRBJ1-2,-,TRBV28,few
CASSPFGTSGTGNNEQFF,TGTGCCAGCAGTCCTTTCGGGACTAGCGGGACCGGGAACAATGAGCAGTTCTTC,TRBJ2-1,TRBD2,TRBV6-2/TRBV6-3,many
CASSLLVYTSGDPTDTQYF,TGTGCCAGCAGTCTGTTGGTTTATACTAGCGGGGACCCCACAGATACGCAGTATTTT,TRBJ2-3,TRBD2,TRBV28,-
CASSYSAGGETQYF,TGTGCCAGCAGTTACTCGGCGGGAGGGGAGACCCAGTACTTC,TRBJ2-5,TRBD2,TRBV6-5,many
CASSFLSAGNEQYF,TGTGCCAGCAGTTTCCTATCTGCTGGGAACGAGCAGTACTTC,TRBJ2-7,-,TRBV28,-
CASSLADQGRHEQFF,TGTGCCAGCAGTTTAGCCGATCAGGGTAGACATGAGCAGTTCTTC,TRBJ2-1,-,TRBV12-3/TRBV12-4,many
CASSPAGHTEAFF,TGTGCCAGCAGCCCGGCGGGTCACACTGAAGCTTTCTTT,TRBJ1-1,-,TRBV7-9,medium-sized
CASSFRQTPYEQYF,TGTGCCAGCAGTTTCCGACAAACTCCCTACGAGCAGTACTTC,TRBJ2-7,-,TRBV27,many
CASSHPSGRDNEQFF,TGTGCCAGCAGTCACCCTAGCGGGAGGGACAATGAGCAGTTCTTC,TRBJ2-1,TRBD2,TRBV28,-
CASSVGNSQYYEQYF,TGTGCCAGCAGCGTAGGGAACAGCCAATACTACGAGCAGTACTTC,TRBJ2-7,-,TRBV9,few
CASSLGSSGANVLTF,TGCGCCAGCAGCTTGGGGAGCTCTGGGGCCAACGTCCTGACTTTC,TRBJ2-6,-,TRBV5-1,many
CASSLVLTGPQETQYF,TGTGCCAGCAGCTTAGTTTTGACAGGGCCCCAAGAGACCCAGTACTTC,TRBJ2-5,TRBD1,TRBV11-1,-
CASSSWGEQYF,TGTGCCAGCAGTTCATGGGGCGAGCAGTACTTC,TRBJ2-7,-,TRBV12-3/TRBV12-4,many
CASRPLNYGYTF,TGTGCCAGCAGGCCCTTAAACTATGGCTACACCTTC,TRBJ1-2,-,TRBV28,-
CATLGNRVKETQYF,TGTGCCACGTTGGGGAACCGAGTGAAAGAGACCCAGTACTTC,TRBJ2-5,-,TRBV28,-
CASSSDGGQGSYNEQFF,TGTGCCAGCAGTTCCGACGGGGGACAGGGCTCCTACAATGAGCAGTTCTTC,TRBJ2-1,TRBD1,TRBV28,few
CSAFLRQGAYEQYF,TGCAGTGCTTTCCTGCGACAGGGGGCCTACGAGCAGTACTTC,TRBJ2-7,TRBD1,TRBV20-1,once
CAISGTDSFSYEQYF,TGTGCCATCAGTGGAACGGACAGTTTCTCCTACGAGCAGTACTTC,TRBJ2-7,-,TRBV10-3,many
CASSSGAGGSGANVLTF,TGTGCCAGCAGTTCCGGGGCCGGGGGATCTGGGGCCAACGTCCTGACTTTC,TRBJ2-6,-,TRBV28,many
CASSRTRDDTEAFF,TGCGCCAGCAGCCGAACCCGGGACGACACTGAAGCTTTCTTT,TRBJ1-1,-,TRBV5-1,few
CASRPGGLQGEAGYTF,TGTGCCAGCAGACCCGGTGGGCTACAGGGGGAGGCTGGCTACACCTTC,TRBJ1-2,TRBD1,TRBV28,many
CASSYSTGALGEQYF,TGTGCCAGCAGTTACTCGACAGGGGCCCTTGGCGAGCAGTACTTC,TRBJ2-7,TRBD1,TRBV6-5,-
CASSPHEGGEETQYF,TGTGCCAGCAGCCCCCACGAGGGGGGGGAGGAGACCCAGTACTTC,TRBJ2-5,-,TRBV3-1,few
CASSPKGGARTTRVEKLFF,TGCGCCAGCAGCCCCAAGGGTGGGGCCCGAACGACCCGCGTCGAAAAACTGTTTTTT,TRBJ1-4,-,TRBV5-1,-
CASSSPRGVSYNEQFF,TGTGCCAGCAGTTCCCCCCGCGGGGTCTCCTACAATGAGCAGTTCTTC,TRBJ2-1,-,TRBV27,many
CASSKSDPLPGLVCSYSYNEQFF,TGTGCCAGCAGCAAATCAGATCCGCTCCCGGGACTAGTATGCAGCTACTCCTACAATGAGCAGTTCTTC,TRBJ2-1,-,TRBV21-1,many
CASTQTGGSTDTQYF,TGTGCCAGCACCCAGACAGGCGGAAGCACAGATACGCAGTATTTT,TRBJ2-3,-,TRBV7-6,many
CASSPRQGVAYGYTF,TGTGCCAGCAGTCCGAGACAGGGGGTGGCCTATGGCTACACCTTC,TRBJ1-2,TRBD1,TRBV12-3/TRBV12-4,many
CAWSGGNNQPQHF,TGTGCCTGGTCTGGGGGGAACAATCAGCCCCAGCATTTT,TRBJ1-5,-,TRBV30,-
CASSPSFRDARSYEQYF,TGTGCCAGCAGTCCATCGTTCAGGGACGCCCGCTCCTACGAGCAGTACTTC,TRBJ2-7,-,TRBV25-1,few
CASSPEWERAKNIQYF,TGTGCCAGCAGCCCTGAATGGGAGAGAGCCAAAAACATTCAGTACTTC,TRBJ2-4,-,TRBV7-3,few
CASRKGTGGMPGELFF,TGTGCCAGCAGGAAGGGGACAGGGGGTATGCCCGGGGAGCTGTTTTTT,TRBJ2-2,TRBD1,TRBV2,few
CASSLATSGGRTQYF,TGTGCCAGCAGCTTAGCGACTAGCGGGGGCAGGACCCAGTACTTC,TRBJ2-5,TRBD2,TRBV7-6,-